These 5 T cell receptor beta chains came from one sample sequenced in a study of blood T cell repertoires in COVID-19. TCRdb's table, derived via immunoSEQ multiplex PCR, lists solely in-frame clones and lacks some. The data show around 100,000 clones, with about 89% seen just once and about 1.9% held by the top ten. The specimen sequenced was peripheral blood. Every receptor here comes from a man aged 45-60 years with active COVID-19.

This chain connects TRBV12-5 to TRBJ2-1; 7 positions match TRBD2. From germline, CDR1 is LGHNT and CDR2 FRNRAP. This CDR3 is built from 17 residues. The ends lost 0 bases at V and 6 bases at J; junction bases unmatched: 11. The CDR3 loop is CASGLVSWSKRGNEQFF. The CDR3 coding sequence is TGTGCTAGTGGTTTGGTATCATGGAGTAAGCGGGGCAATGAGCAGTTCTTC. Filled out from reference TRBV12-5 and TRBJ2-1, the complete variable domain reads DARVTQTPRHKVTEMGQEVTMRCQPILGHNTVFWYRQTMMQGLELLAYFRNRAPLDDSGMPKDRFSAEMPDATLATLKIQPSEPRDSAVYFCASGLVSWSKRGNEQFFGPGTRLTVL.

This clone showed up just once. The J gene is TRBJ1-5, the V gene TRBV5-6, with 8 bases aligning to TRBD1. This CDR3 is built from 14 residues. CDR1 is SGHDT and CDR2 is YYEEEE in the germline V gene. The trim removed 5 bases at V and 7 bases at J, leaving 8 bases unmatched. CDR3 in amino acids: CASSPTGAGQPQHF. The DNA of the CDR3 is TGTGCCAGCAGTCCGACAGGGGCCGGGCAGCCCCAGCATTTT. The full variable domain, its missing parts supplied by reference TRBV5-6 and TRBJ1-5, is DAGVTQSPTHLIKTRGQQVTLRCSPKSGHDTVSWYQQALGQGPQFIFQYYEEEERQRGNFPDRFSGHQFPNYSSELNVNALLLGDSALYLCASSPTGAGQPQHFGDGTRLSIL.

This chain uses TRBV5-4 with TRBJ2-3; 13 bases match TRBD2. The junction had 10 bases not matched to a gene; V was cut back by 7 bases and J by 5 bases. The germline CDR1 and CDR2 sequences are SGHNT and YYREEE (reference sequence). This CDR3 is built from 16 residues. The DNA of the CDR3 is TGTGCCAGCGGACCGGGACTAGCGGGGATTATAGATACGCAGTATTTT. It translates to CASGPGLAGIIDTQYF.

J is TRBJ2-7 and V is TRBV7-9; the match to TRBD1 covers 7 bases. Germline V lookup: CDR1 SEHNR, CDR2 FQNEAQ (reference sequence). This CDR3 has 15 amino acids. V dropped 5 bases and J dropped 3; count of bases not matched to a gene: 10. CDR3 sequence reads: CASSPLTGQFYEQYF. DNA for the CDR3: TGTGCCAGCAGCCCGCTGACAGGGCAATTCTACGAGCAGTACTTC.

The chain is built from TRBV10-1 and TRBJ1-1, with D perhaps TRBD1 (5 bases). The length of the CDR3 is 13 residues. V was pared by 7 bases and J by 1 base, with 10 bases between. Looked up from germline, CDR1 is WNHNN and CDR2 is SYGVQD (reference sequence). This chain's CDR3 is CASNADRNTEAFF. As DNA, the CDR3 is TGCGCCAGCAACGCCGACAGGAACACTGAAGCTTTCTTT.